This entry describes one T cell receptor (beta chain). These data are taken from a study of cytomegalovirus exposure and HLA in healthy donors. V was clipped by 4 bases and J by 0 bases, with 24 bases between them. The length of the CDR3 is 19 residues. Looked up from germline, CDR1 is SEHNR and CDR2 is FQNEAQ (reference sequence). The primer mix had 60 Vbeta and 13 Jbeta primers. Clones were read by immunoSEQ multiplex PCR, and TCRdb kept only the in-frame ones, dropping some. The data hold around 100,000 clones, with roughly 85% observed a single time. The sequence was collected from a woman aged 40 to 50 in good health and CMV-seronegative. Specimen: PBMCs. V gene TRBV7-9 combines with J gene TRBJ1-1, with unresolved D. CDR3 amino acids: CASSSYRRISAGVNTEAFF. The CDR3 DNA sequence: TGTGCCAGCAGCTCCTACCGCAGGATTTCCGCCGGGGTGAACACTGAAGCTTTCTTT. Supplemented by reference TRBV7-9 and TRBJ1-1, the full variable domain reads DTGVSQNPRHKITKRGQNVTFRCDPISEHNRLYWYRQTLGQGPEFLTYFQNEAQLEKSRLLSDRFSAERPKGSFSTLEIQRTEQGDSAMYLCASSSYRRISAGVNTEAFFGQGTRLTVV.